The clone carrying this TCR beta chain was counted a few times. Its antigen is not known. It was with 60 Vbeta and 13 Jbeta primers that the PCR ran. Assay: immunoSEQ multiplex PCR; the TCRdb copy retains only in-frame clones and omits some. The sample carries fewer than 180,000 clones, about four fifths recorded once. The data stem from a study of cytomegalovirus exposure and HLA in healthy donors. Study-level findings and limits: The likely origin of a cluster of highly shared sequence variants was a sequencing artifact. Links to common viral pathogens appeared, in a later analysis, for several of the most significant clusters. Three chains tied to CMV proved CMV antigen-specific in vitro.

The length of the CDR3 is 15 residues. Germline assignment: CDR1 MDHEN and CDR2 SYDVKM. Trimming shortened V by 3 bases and J by 6 bases, and 18 bases separated the two germline ends. Material for sequencing was PBMCs. The sequence came from a man aged 50-59 years in good health and CMV-seropositive. The genes are TRBV28 and TRBJ2-7; maybe TRBD1 (6 bases). For the CDR3, the DNA is TGTGCCAGCAGTTTTGTAGACAGGCGGTCATCCGAGCAGTACTTC. It encodes CASSFVDRRSSEQYF.